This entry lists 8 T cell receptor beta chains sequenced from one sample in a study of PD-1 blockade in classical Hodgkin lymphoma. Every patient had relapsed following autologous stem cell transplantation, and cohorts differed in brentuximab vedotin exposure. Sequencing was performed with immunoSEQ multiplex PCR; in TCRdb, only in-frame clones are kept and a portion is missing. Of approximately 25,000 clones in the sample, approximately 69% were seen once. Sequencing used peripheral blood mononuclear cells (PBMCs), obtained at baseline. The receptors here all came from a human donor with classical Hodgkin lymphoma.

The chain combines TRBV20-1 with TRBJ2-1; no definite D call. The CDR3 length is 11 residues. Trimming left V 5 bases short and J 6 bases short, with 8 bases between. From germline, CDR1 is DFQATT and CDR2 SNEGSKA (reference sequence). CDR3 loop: CSAPEGNEQFF. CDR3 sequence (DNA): TGCAGTGCTCCAGAAGGCAATGAGCAGTTCTTC.

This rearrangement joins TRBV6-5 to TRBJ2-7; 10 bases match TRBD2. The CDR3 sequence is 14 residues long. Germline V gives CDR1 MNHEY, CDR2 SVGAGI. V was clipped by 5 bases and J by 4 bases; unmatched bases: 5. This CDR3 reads CASSITSGVYEQYF. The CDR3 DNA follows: TGTGCCAGCAGTATTACTAGCGGGGTATACGAGCAGTACTTC.

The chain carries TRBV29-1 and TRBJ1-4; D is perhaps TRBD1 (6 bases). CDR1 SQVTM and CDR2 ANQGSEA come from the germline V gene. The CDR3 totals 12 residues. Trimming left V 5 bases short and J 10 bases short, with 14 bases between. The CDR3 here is CSVRQASGKLFF. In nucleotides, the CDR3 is TGCAGCGTTCGACAGGCGTCAGGAAAACTGTTTTTT.

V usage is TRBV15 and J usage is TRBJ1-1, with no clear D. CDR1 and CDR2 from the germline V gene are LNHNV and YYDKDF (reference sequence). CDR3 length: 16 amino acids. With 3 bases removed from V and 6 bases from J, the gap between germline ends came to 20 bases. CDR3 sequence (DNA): TGTGCCACCAGCAGTTCTAGCGGACCGTTTGGCGCTGAAGCTTTCTTT. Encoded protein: CATSSSSGPFGAEAFF.

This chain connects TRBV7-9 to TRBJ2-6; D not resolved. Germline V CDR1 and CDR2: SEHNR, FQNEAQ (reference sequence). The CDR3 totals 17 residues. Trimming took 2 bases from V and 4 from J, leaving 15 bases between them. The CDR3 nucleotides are TGTGCCAGCAGCTTAAATAGAGAGGTGCGGGGGGCCAACGTCCTGACTTTC. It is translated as CASSLNREVRGANVLTF. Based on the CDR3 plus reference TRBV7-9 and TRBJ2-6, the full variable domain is DTGVSQNPRHKITKRGQNVTFRCDPISEHNRLYWYRQTLGQGPEFLTYFQNEAQLEKSRLLSDRFSAERPKGSFSTLEIQRTEQGDSAMYLCASSLNREVRGANVLTFGAGSRLTVL.

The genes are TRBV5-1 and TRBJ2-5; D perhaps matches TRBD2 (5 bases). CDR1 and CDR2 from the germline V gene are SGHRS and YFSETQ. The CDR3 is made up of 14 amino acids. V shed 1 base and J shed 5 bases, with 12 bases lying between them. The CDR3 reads CASSLLRPGETQYF. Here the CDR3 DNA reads TGCGCCAGCAGCTTGTTGAGACCGGGGGAGACCCAGTACTTC.

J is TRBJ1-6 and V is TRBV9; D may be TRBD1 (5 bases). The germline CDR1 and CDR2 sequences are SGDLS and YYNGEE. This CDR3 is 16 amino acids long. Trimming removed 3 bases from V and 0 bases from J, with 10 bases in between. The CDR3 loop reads CASSETGSSYNSPLHF. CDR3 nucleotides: TGTGCCAGCAGCGAAACAGGTAGCTCCTATAATTCACCCCTCCACTTT.

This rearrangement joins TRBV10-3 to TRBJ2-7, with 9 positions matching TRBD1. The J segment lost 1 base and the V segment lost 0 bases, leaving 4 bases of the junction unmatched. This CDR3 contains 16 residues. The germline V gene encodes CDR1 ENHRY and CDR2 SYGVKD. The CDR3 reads CAISESVDRGSYEQYF. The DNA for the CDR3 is TGTGCCATCAGTGAGTCTGTCGACAGGGGGTCCTACGAGCAGTACTTC.